The 30 T cell receptor beta chains reported below all come from one sample, sequenced in a study of cytomegalovirus exposure and HLA in healthy donors. Both 60 Vbeta primers and 13 Jbeta primers went into the PCR. TCRdb's table, derived via immunoSEQ multiplex PCR, lists solely in-frame clones and lacks some. Of around 130,000 clones in the sample, about 72% were seen once. The sample was PBMCs. The receptors were sampled from a man aged 30 to 39 in good health and CMV-seropositive.

The genes are TRBV27 and TRBJ1-6, with a possible D match to TRBD1 (5 bases). Germline CDR1 is MNHEY and CDR2 is SMNVEV (reference sequence). The CDR3 spans 16 residues. V dropped 3 bases and J dropped 0 bases, with 9 bases sitting between them. CDR3 protein: CASSFRTGSYNSPLHF. In DNA, the CDR3 is TGTGCCAGCAGTTTCCGCACAGGCTCCTATAATTCACCCCTCCACTTT.

This clone was seen only a few times. The chain is built from TRBV9 and TRBJ2-2; 8 bases fit TRBD2. V was pared by 1 base and J by 0 bases, with 2 bases of the junction left unmatched. This CDR3 is 16 amino acids long. CDR1 and CDR2 from the germline V gene are SGDLS and YYNGEE. This chain's CDR3 is CASSVTGLANTGELFF. The CDR3 DNA reads as TGTGCCAGCAGCGTAACGGGACTAGCGAACACCGGGGAGCTGTTTTTT.

The chain carries TRBV4-1 and TRBJ2-3; 15 bases match TRBD2. Germline lookup yields CDR1 MGHRA and CDR2 YSYEKL. This CDR3 is built from 15 residues. V gave up 4 bases and J gave up 5 bases; unmatched junction bases: 1. This chain's CDR3 is CASSRGLAGGDTQYF. DNA of the CDR3: TGCGCCAGCAGCCGGGGACTAGCGGGAGGAGATACGCAGTATTTT.

This chain connects TRBV11-2 to TRBJ2-7; the D gene is possibly TRBD2 (6 bases). Germline loops: CDR1 SGHAT, CDR2 FQNNGV. V lost 4 bases and J 6 bases, leaving 19 bases between the germline ends. This CDR3 is built from 15 residues. The CDR3 is CASSYSSEGGTEQYF. DNA for the CDR3: TGTGCCAGCAGCTACTCTAGCGAGGGAGGCACCGAGCAGTACTTC.

In this sample, this clone turned up a few times. The J gene is TRBJ2-7, the V gene TRBV20-1; 9 bases match TRBD1. Germline V gene lookup returns CDR1 DFQATT and CDR2 SNEGSKA (reference sequence). CDR3 length equals 10 residues. The CDR3 here is CTFSRDREYF. The DNA of the CDR3 is TGCACCTTCAGCCGGGACAGGGAATACTTC.

This chain joins TRBV28 and TRBJ1-3, with TRBD1 matching 9 bases. CDR3 length equals 15 residues. V lost 7 bases and J lost 1; bases outside the gene matches: 5. CDR1 is MDHEN, CDR2 SYDVKM, per germline. CDR3 protein: CASTTTGGSGNTIYF. As DNA, the CDR3 is TGTGCCAGCACCACGACAGGGGGGTCTGGAAACACCATATATTTT. Using reference TRBV28 and TRBJ1-3 for the parts outside the CDR3, the full variable domain is DVKVTQSSRYLVKRTGEKVFLECVQDMDHENMFWYRQDPGLGLRLIYFSYDVKMKEKGDIPEGYSVSREKKERFSLILESASTNQTSMYLCASTTTGGSGNTIYFGEGSWLTVV.

The V gene is TRBV6-5, the J gene TRBJ1-2, with D possibly being TRBD1 (6 bases). CDR3 size: 14 residues. Germline assignment: CDR1 MNHEY and CDR2 SVGAGI. Trimming shortened V by 5 bases and J by 8 bases, and 18 bases separated the two germline ends. This CDR3 is CASSVTGYGGGYTF. Here the CDR3 DNA reads TGTGCCAGCAGTGTTACAGGGTACGGTGGAGGCTACACCTTC.

The count of this clone is one. This chain uses TRBV28 with TRBJ2-3; D not certain. V was clipped by 4 bases and J by 11 bases, with 10 bases between them. CDR3 size: 11 residues. CDR1 MDHEN and CDR2 SYDVKM come from the germline V gene. CDR3 nucleotides: TGTGCCAGCAGTTCGCGTGGTAGGCAGTATTTT. Translation: CASSSRGRQYF.

This clone occurred a few times. CDR3 sequence reads: CASSLGATGETQYF. The DNA of the CDR3 is TGTGCCAGCAGCTTGGGGGCTACCGGGGAGACCCAGTACTTC. This chain joins TRBV7-2 and TRBJ2-5, with D possibly being TRBD1 (6 bases). The V gene's germline CDR1 is SGHTA and CDR2 FQGNSA. This CDR3 contains 14 residues. V lost 3 bases and J 5 bases, leaving 13 bases between the germline ends.

The chain employs TRBV2 and TRBJ2-3; TRBD2 might be the D (5 bases). Germline V gene lookup returns CDR1 SNHLY and CDR2 FYNNEI. The CDR3 has 13 residues. Between the trimmed V and J ends, which lost 8 bases and 4 bases, there was a span of 13 bases. The CDR3 bases are TGTGCCAGCGACTGGGAGTTGGCAGATACGCAGTATTTT. Its protein is CASDWELADTQYF.

This clone was counted between two and nine times. The chain has TRBV29-1 and TRBJ2-3, with 8 nucleotides matching TRBD1. J was trimmed by 2 bases and V by 2 bases; bases with no gene match: 9. This CDR3 is built from 16 residues. CDR1 is SQVTM, CDR2 ANQGSEA, per germline. CDR3 sequence: CSVEPAGTGFTDTQYF. DNA of the CDR3: TGCAGCGTTGAACCAGCCGGGACAGGATTCACAGATACGCAGTATTTT.

V gene TRBV4-2 combines with J gene TRBJ2-1; 11 bases line up with TRBD2. The CDR3 is 15 amino acids. V trimming: 0 bases; J trimming: 5 bases; junction bases outside the gene matches: 0. Germline CDR1 LGHNA, CDR2 YNFKEQ. The CDR3 bases are TGTGCCAGCAGCCAAGAACTAGCGGGAGACAATGAGCAGTTCTTC. Amino acid sequence: CASSQELAGDNEQFF.

The CDR3 loop is CASSRDRDLHEQFF. The DNA of the CDR3 is TGTGCCAGTTCACGGGACAGGGACCTCCATGAGCAGTTCTTC. V usage is TRBV11-3 and J usage is TRBJ2-1; TRBD1 matches 9 bases. CDR3 length: 14 residues. The trim removed 9 bases at V and 8 bases at J, leaving 11 bases unmatched. Germline V gene data show CDR1 as SGHNT and CDR2 as YENEEA.

The rearrangement links TRBV5-1 to TRBJ1-1; D is perhaps TRBD1 (6 bases). Trimming removed 4 bases from V and 4 bases from J, with 14 bases in between. This CDR3 comprises 14 residues. Germline CDR1 reads SGHRS; CDR2 reads YFSETQ. In nucleotides, the CDR3 is TGCGCCAGCAGCCTCGGACAGTCCAGCACTGAAGCTTTCTTT. Translation gives CASSLGQSSTEAFF.

The chain couples TRBV6-1 to TRBJ2-2; 8 positions match TRBD1. The CDR3 is made up of 16 amino acids. Germline CDR1 and CDR2: MNHNS and SASEGT. Trimming cost V 4 bases and J 6 bases; bases outside gene matches: 10. Here the CDR3 reads CASSVQGVMSPGELFF. CDR3 DNA: TGTGCCAGCAGTGTACAGGGGGTAATGAGCCCCGGGGAGCTGTTTTTT.

The chain uses TRBV19 and TRBJ1-5; 9 bases map to TRBD1. The CDR3 has 13 amino acids. CDR1 is LNHDA and CDR2 is SQIVND in the germline V gene (reference sequence). J lost 7 bases, V lost 8 bases, and 6 bases had no gene match. The CDR3: CASSGQGGQPQHF. The CDR3 nucleotides read TGTGCCAGTTCGGGACAGGGTGGACAGCCCCAGCATTTT.

The J gene is TRBJ1-1, the V gene TRBV28; maybe TRBD1 (5 bases). Trimming removed 3 bases at V and 11 bases at J, with 19 bases between. The germline gives CDR1 MDHEN, CDR2 SYDVKM. This CDR3 comprises 14 residues. Written as DNA, the CDR3 is TGTGCCAGCAGTTTCGGCGGGGACCTATTCGGGGCTTTCTTT. As protein: CASSFGGDLFGAFF.

This chain joins TRBV4-2 and TRBJ2-1; D is perhaps TRBD2 (6 bases). Germline values: CDR1 LGHNA, CDR2 YNFKEQ. The V and J ends lost 1 base and 4 bases respectively, with 14 bases between them. There are 16 residues in the CDR3. CDR3 bases: TGTGCCAGCAGCCAAGGCCCAGGGCGGGGTTACAATGAGCAGTTCTTC. This codes for CASSQGPGRGYNEQFF.

The chain joins TRBV6-5 to TRBJ2-5; D unclear. The CDR3 contains 12 residues. Germline CDR1 MNHEY, CDR2 SVGAGI. V lost 6 bases, J lost 5 bases, and 10 bases lay in between. The chain's CDR3 is CASSSFGETQYF. The CDR3 DNA is TGTGCCAGCAGCTCCTTCGGTGAGACCCAGTACTTC.

This chain uses TRBV27 with TRBJ2-7; 14 nucleotides match TRBD2. The CDR3 has 17 amino acids. Losses at the gene ends were 3 bases for V and 6 bases for J; bases not matched to a gene: 10. Germline values: CDR1 MNHEY, CDR2 SMNVEV (reference sequence). CDR3 protein: CASSFRRLAGGQGEQYF. In DNA form, the CDR3 reads TGTGCCAGCAGTTTTAGGAGACTAGCGGGAGGGCAGGGCGAGCAGTACTTC.

V and J are TRBV5-5 and TRBJ2-1; TRBD1 matches at 7 bases. The CDR3 extends over 17 amino acids. V lost 0 bases and J lost 0; bases outside the gene matches: 6. From germline, CDR1 is SGHKS and CDR2 YYEKEE (reference sequence). The CDR3: CASSLGLTGSSYNEQFF. The CDR3 DNA sequence: TGTGCCAGCAGCTTGGGTCTGACAGGGAGCTCCTACAATGAGCAGTTCTTC.

The V gene is TRBV7-9, the J gene TRBJ1-1, with D hard to call. The CDR3 consists of 14 residues. Trimming pared 0 bases from V and 8 bases from J, leaving 13 bases between. CDR1 is SEHNR, CDR2 FQNEAQ, per germline (reference sequence). This CDR3 is CASSLAGSSLEAFF. DNA of the CDR3: TGTGCCAGCAGCTTAGCCGGGAGCTCCCTAGAAGCTTTCTTT. Full variable domain (rest looked up from reference TRBV7-9 and TRBJ1-1): DTGVSQNPRHKITKRGQNVTFRCDPISEHNRLYWYRQTLGQGPEFLTYFQNEAQLEKSRLLSDRFSAERPKGSFSTLEIQRTEQGDSAMYLCASSLAGSSLEAFFGQGTRLTVV.

This clone has just a few counts. The gene calls are TRBV7-9 and TRBJ2-5, with D possibly matching TRBD1 (6 bases). Germline V gives CDR1 SEHNR, CDR2 FQNEAQ (reference sequence). The CDR3 covers 13 residues. The germline V and J ends were trimmed by 4 bases and 0 bases, with 6 bases remaining between them. CDR3 coding DNA: TGTGCCAGCAGCTGGGACAACCAAGAGACCCAGTACTTC. Its translation is CASSWDNQETQYF.

V usage is TRBV6-5 and J usage is TRBJ2-7; D is possibly TRBD1 (5 bases). Between the trimmed V and J ends, which lost 2 bases and 3 bases, there was a span of 17 bases. The CDR3 spans 16 residues. Germline V gene data show CDR1 as MNHEY and CDR2 as SVGAGI. The CDR3 nucleotides are TGTGCCAGCAGTTACCCTGGACACATACTCCGCTACGAGCAGTACTTC. Its protein product is CASSYPGHILRYEQYF.

In DNA, the CDR3 is TGCGCCAGCAGCCAAGTGCTAGGAACTGCTAATGAAAAACTGTTTTTT. As protein: CASSQVLGTANEKLFF. The rearrangement uses TRBV4-1 and TRBJ1-4; D not certain. Germline V gene data show CDR1 as MGHRA and CDR2 as YSYEKL. Trimming took off 1 base at V and 3 bases at J, with 12 bases between the two ends. The CDR3 length is 16 residues.

The gene calls are TRBV9 and TRBJ1-2; 10 bases are shared with TRBD1. In germline, CDR1 is SGDLS, CDR2 YYNGEE. V was pared by 4 bases and J by 11 bases, with 5 bases of the junction left unmatched. This CDR3 is 12 amino acids long. CDR3 loop: CASSPGQGSYTF. The CDR3 nucleotides are TGTGCCAGCAGCCCGGGACAGGGGTCGTACACCTTC.

The table lists this clone with a count of one. The chain is built from TRBV7-9 and TRBJ2-1; the D gene is possibly TRBD1 (6 bases). Trimming shortened V by 10 bases and J by 10 bases, and 17 bases separated the two germline ends. There are 12 residues in the CDR3. CDR1 and CDR2 from the germline V gene are SEHNR and FQNEAQ (reference sequence). The CDR3 DNA reads TGTGCCACCCAGGAGACAGGCCTAGAGCAGTTCTTC. Translation gives CATQETGLEQFF.

The chain employs TRBV5-1 and TRBJ2-7; 8 bases align to TRBD1. Germline CDR1 SGHRS, CDR2 YFSETQ. CDR3 size: 15 residues. Trimming cost V 5 bases and J 0 bases; bases outside gene matches: 7. The chain's CDR3 is CASSFTGGSSYEQYF. The CDR3 nucleotides read TGCGCCAGCAGTTTTACAGGGGGAAGCTCCTACGAGCAGTACTTC.

Only one count was recorded for this clone. The chain joins TRBV2 to TRBJ2-7, with D maybe TRBD2 (5 bases). This CDR3 spans 11 amino acids. Germline V gene sequence: CDR1 SNHLY, CDR2 FYNNEI. V lost 7 bases, J lost 9 bases, and 13 bases lay in between. The CDR3 sequence: CASMLDLSQYF. The CDR3 bases are TGTGCCAGCATGTTGGACTTGTCGCAGTACTTC.

In this sample, this clone turned up a few times. The chain links TRBV4-2 to TRBJ1-4, with a tentative D call TRBD1 (6 bases). This CDR3 has 17 amino acids. With 1 base removed from V and 3 bases from J, the gap between germline ends came to 15 bases. CDR1 LGHNA and CDR2 YNFKEQ come from the germline V gene. CDR3 loop: CASSQGQGIGANEKLFF. CDR3 DNA: TGTGCCAGCAGCCAAGGTCAGGGGATTGGGGCTAATGAAAAACTGTTTTTT.